The sample holds many counts of the clone carrying this T cell receptor (beta chain). The sample comes from a study of early T cells in non-severe SARS-CoV-2 infection. V lost 2 bases and J lost 4; bases outside the gene matches: 6. The CDR3 is 17 amino acids. TCRdb reanalysed the 5' RACE reads using MiXCR and keeps one entry per CDR3 protein. There are under 85,000 distinct CDR3 sequences in the sample; about 5% occur only once, and about 7% lies in the top ten. The sequences come from whole blood, collected at baseline. The TCR originated in an adult who was a healthcare worker with PCR-confirmed SARS-CoV-2 infection or an uninfected control (not recorded which). This sequence joins TRBV12-3 or TRBV12-4 and TRBJ2-5; 14 nucleotides match TRBD2. The CDR3, as DNA: TGTGCCAGCAGTTTAAAGACTAGCGGGAGGGCCGGAGAGACCCAGTACTTC. It codes for CASSLKTSGRAGETQYF.